Detailed here is one T cell receptor beta chain. Antigen: not known. The data belong to a study of T cells in localized non-small cell lung cancer. Study results and limitations: Adjacent lung exhibited a median of approximately 50 among the 100 most abundant tumor clones. Tumor trailed uninvolved adjacent lung in T cell clonality, which peaked there. Longer overall survival was seen with higher T cell density measured in blood. Sequencing covered just one tumor region, so heterogeneity cannot be ruled out.

Generated by immunoSEQ multiplex PCR, the TCRdb table keeps only in-frame clones and is missing some. The sample consists of approximately 10,000 clones, under 90% of them appearing once. Specimen: peripheral blood, collected before any cancer treatment. The clonotype comes from a female donor of 60 years or more with stage II squamous cell lung carcinoma.

The CDR3 reads CASRLRSGELFF. The CDR3 region has the DNA TGTGCCAGCAGGCTTCGGAGCGGGGAGCTGTTTTTT. V gene TRBV27 combines with J gene TRBJ2-2; D not certain. The CDR3 is made up of 12 amino acids. Between the trimmed V and J ends, which lost 6 bases and 7 bases, there was a span of 9 bases. The germline V gene has CDR1 MNHEY and CDR2 SMNVEV (reference sequence).